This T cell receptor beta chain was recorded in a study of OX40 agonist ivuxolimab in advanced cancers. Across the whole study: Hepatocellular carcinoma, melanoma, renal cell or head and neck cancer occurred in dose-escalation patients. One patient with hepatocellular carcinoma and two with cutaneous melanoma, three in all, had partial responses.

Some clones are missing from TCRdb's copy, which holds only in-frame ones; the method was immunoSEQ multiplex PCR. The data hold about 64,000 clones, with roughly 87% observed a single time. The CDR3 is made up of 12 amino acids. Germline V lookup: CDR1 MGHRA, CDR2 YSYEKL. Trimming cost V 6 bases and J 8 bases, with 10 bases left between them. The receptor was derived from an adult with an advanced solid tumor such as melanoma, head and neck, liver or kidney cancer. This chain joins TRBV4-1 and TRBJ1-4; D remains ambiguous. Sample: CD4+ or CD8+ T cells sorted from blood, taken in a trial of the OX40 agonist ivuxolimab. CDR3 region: CASSLPVEKLFF. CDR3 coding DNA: TGCGCCAGCAGTCTACCCGTAGAAAAACTGTTTTTT.